A single sample gave rise to the 21 T cell receptor beta chains below, sequenced in a study of T cell changes during pregnancy in multiple sclerosis. Assay used: immunoSEQ multiplex PCR; TCRdb lists only in-frame clones, some missing. The table records tens of thousands of clones, less than 95% of them present only once. Material: peripheral blood, obtained in the third trimester of pregnancy. Every receptor here comes from a female donor in good health, enrolled as a control in a pregnancy study.

This chain connects TRBV10-2 to TRBJ1-5; a possible D gene is TRBD1 (5 bases). The CDR3 runs 12 residues. CDR1 is WSHSY and CDR2 is SAAADI in the germline V gene. The V and J ends lost 6 bases and 3 bases respectively, with 6 bases between them. The CDR3 DNA reads TGCGCCAGCAGCAGGGCCAATCAGCCCCAGCATTTT. Translation: CASSRANQPQHF.

CDR3 DNA sequence: TGTGCCAGCAGGGATGCGGGGGGCGCCCACCACGAGCAGTACTTC. Protein sequence: CASRDAGGAHHEQYF. This rearrangement joins TRBV6-5 to TRBJ2-7; 8 bases map to TRBD2. J was trimmed by 5 bases and V by 6 bases; bases with no gene match: 12. This CDR3 is 15 amino acids long. Germline CDR1 and CDR2: MNHEY and SVGAGI.

The chain recombines TRBV10-3 with TRBJ1-2; the match to TRBD1 covers 8 bases. In germline, CDR1 is ENHRY, CDR2 SYGVKD. The CDR3 has 12 amino acids. The junction had 5 bases not matched to a gene; V was cut back by 8 bases and J by 6 bases. As DNA, the CDR3 is TGTGCCATCGCCCAGGGGGCGCATGGCTACACCTTC. Its translation is CAIAQGAHGYTF.

The rearrangement links TRBV11-3 to TRBJ2-7, with 9 bases that match TRBD2. This CDR3 is 14 amino acids long. With 1 base clipped from V and 7 bases from J, the junction kept 5 bases outside the gene matches. Per germline, CDR1 SGHNT and CDR2 YENEEA. CDR3 sequence reads: CASSLGSSGEEQYF. In DNA form, the CDR3 reads TGTGCCAGCAGCTTAGGTTCTAGCGGGGAAGAGCAGTACTTC. The full variable domain, its missing parts supplied by reference TRBV11-3 and TRBJ2-7, is EAGVVQSPRYKIIEKKQPVAFWCNPISGHNTLYWYLQNLGQGPELLIRYENEEAVDDSQLPKDRFSAERLKGVDSTLKIQPAELGDSAVYLCASSLGSSGEEQYFGPGTRLTVT.

The chain joins TRBV2 to TRBJ1-1, with 11 bases identical to TRBD1. Looked up from germline, CDR1 is SNHLY and CDR2 is FYNNEI. CDR3 length: 16 amino acids. The V segment lost 6 bases and the J segment 0 bases; nucleotides outside the gene matches: 6. The CDR3 nucleotides read TGTGCCAGCAGCTATGGACAGGGGGCCTTGAACACTGAAGCTTTCTTT. Amino acids: CASSYGQGALNTEAFF. Filled out from reference TRBV2 and TRBJ1-1, the complete variable domain reads EPEVTQTPSHQVTQMGQEVILRCVPISNHLYFYWYRQILGQKVEFLVSFYNNEISEKSEIFDDQFSVERPDGSNFTLKIRSTKLEDSAMYFCASSYGQGALNTEAFFGQGTRLTVV.

This chain links TRBV5-8 with TRBJ1-2; a weak D match, TRBD1 (5 bases). Trimming removed 4 bases from V and 5 bases from J, with 9 bases in between. This CDR3 has 12 amino acids. Germline CDR1 reads SGHTS; CDR2 reads YDEGEE. The CDR3 region has the DNA TGTGCCAGCAGCAGACAGATATATGGCTACACCTTC. It yields the protein CASSRQIYGYTF. The full variable domain, its missing parts supplied by reference TRBV5-8 and TRBJ1-2, is EAGVTQSPTHLIKTRGQQATLRCSPISGHTSVYWYQQALGLGLQFLLWYDEGEERNRGNFPPRFSGRQFPNYSSELNVNALELEDSALYLCASSRQIYGYTFGSGTRLTVV.

The chain recombines TRBV7-9 with TRBJ2-1; D unresolved. V shed 1 base and J shed 8 bases, with 6 bases lying between them. From germline, CDR1 is SEHNR and CDR2 FQNEAQ (reference sequence). The CDR3 totals 12 residues. The CDR3: CASSLDLYEQFF. The CDR3 nucleotides are TGTGCCAGCAGCTTAGATCTGTATGAGCAGTTCTTC.

The rearrangement links TRBV5-1 to TRBJ2-3; 8 bases align to TRBD2. The length of the CDR3 is 16 residues. Germline lookup yields CDR1 SGHRS and CDR2 YFSETQ. V was pared by 6 bases and J by 2 bases, with 11 bases of the junction left unmatched. CDR3 sequence: CASTRGSGGNTDTQYF. The CDR3 nucleotides read TGCGCCAGCACCCGAGGGAGCGGGGGTAACACAGATACGCAGTATTTT.

The chain combines TRBV6-1 with TRBJ1-5; D remains unclear. The CDR3 has 14 residues. Germline-derived CDR1 and CDR2 are MNHNS and SASEGT. V was shortened by 8 bases and J by 5 bases, with 16 bases between the two germline ends. For the CDR3, the DNA is TGTGCCAGCTGGGGAGGATCTTCCCATCAGCCCCAGCATTTT. Amino acid sequence: CASWGGSSHQPQHF.

The chain links TRBV10-2 to TRBJ2-2, with 13 positions matching TRBD2. The CDR3 covers 16 residues. Germline trimming cut 2 bases from V and 6 bases from J; bases unmatched to any gene: 3. Germline CDR1 is WSHSY and CDR2 is SAAADI. The CDR3 loop reads CASSERGLAGAGELFF. The CDR3 region has the DNA TGCGCCAGCAGTGAGCGTGGACTAGCGGGAGCCGGGGAGCTGTTTTTT.

This sequence joins TRBV7-6 and TRBJ2-7; D is perhaps TRBD2 (6 bases). The CDR3 covers 18 residues. V lost 3 bases and J 3 bases, leaving 24 bases between the germline ends. The germline V gene encodes CDR1 SGHVS and CDR2 FNYEAQ. Here the CDR3 DNA reads TGTGCCAGCAGCTTGGCGGGTACCGGGAGTATTCTAGTCTACGAGCAGTACTTC. Translated: CASSLAGTGSILVYEQYF.

The rearrangement links TRBV19 to TRBJ1-1, with D possibly TRBD1 on 6 matching bases. The CDR3 is made up of 15 amino acids. In germline, CDR1 is LNHDA, CDR2 SQIVND (reference sequence). Trimming took off 6 bases at V and 0 bases at J, with 14 bases between the two ends. CDR3 in amino acids: CASRIGGRLNTEAFF. In DNA, the CDR3 is TGTGCCAGTAGGATCGGGGGGCGGCTGAACACTGAAGCTTTCTTT.

This chain links TRBV9 with TRBJ2-2; TRBD1 matches 9 bases. V lost 5 bases to trimming and J lost 7 bases; unmatched junction nucleotides: 6. The CDR3 contains 14 residues. The germline CDR1 and CDR2 sequences are SGDLS and YYNGEE. This CDR3 is CASSADRGNGELFF. The DNA for the CDR3 is TGTGCCAGCAGTGCGGACAGGGGAAACGGGGAGCTGTTTTTT.

The chain combines TRBV14 with TRBJ2-7; the match to TRBD2 covers 11 bases. Trimming took 0 bases from V and 3 from J; bases not matched to a gene: 7. This CDR3 region has 17 residues. The germline gives CDR1 SGHDN, CDR2 FVKESK. In DNA form, the CDR3 reads TGTGCCAGCAGCCAAGATCCAGGGACTAGCGGAAACTACGAGCAGTACTTC. It encodes CASSQDPGTSGNYEQYF.

The V gene is TRBV5-1, the J gene TRBJ2-3, with TRBD2 identical over 8 bases. Unmatched junction bases numbered 4, after V lost 1 base and J lost 3 bases. CDR1 and CDR2 from the germline V gene are SGHRS and YFSETQ. This CDR3 spans 15 amino acids. DNA of the CDR3: TGCGCCAGCAGCTTGAGCGGGAGTCGGACAGATACGCAGTATTTT. Translation: CASSLSGSRTDTQYF.

The genes are TRBV19 and TRBJ1-2; 9 bases are shared with TRBD1. Germline assignment: CDR1 LNHDA and CDR2 SQIVND (reference sequence). This CDR3 is 16 amino acids long. The ends lost 7 bases at V and 4 bases at J; junction bases unmatched: 13. CDR3 nucleotide sequence: TGTGCCAGTATCCCACAGGGGGCTTTAGGAGGCTATGGCTACACCTTC. Protein product: CASIPQGALGGYGYTF.

The gene calls are TRBV5-4 and TRBJ2-5, with 8 bases matching TRBD2. Unmatched junction bases numbered 7, after V lost 6 bases and J lost 3 bases. Germline V lookup: CDR1 SGHNT, CDR2 YYREEE (reference sequence). CDR3 length equals 14 residues. Here the CDR3 reads CASNRAGAKETQYF. The DNA for the CDR3 is TGTGCCAGCAACCGAGCGGGGGCGAAAGAGACCCAGTACTTC.

V and J are TRBV4-1 and TRBJ2-5; 10 nucleotides align to TRBD2. CDR3 length equals 15 residues. V lost 3 bases, J lost 4 bases, and 5 bases stayed unmatched. CDR1 and CDR2 (germline): MGHRA, YSYEKL. CDR3 loop: CASSHQAGGVETQYF. The CDR3 DNA sequence: TGCGCCAGCAGCCACCAAGCGGGGGGGGTAGAGACCCAGTACTTC.

This clone came up once. The V gene is TRBV30, the J gene TRBJ2-1; maybe TRBD1 (5 bases). Trimming shortened V by 3 bases and J by 4 bases, and 10 bases separated the two germline ends. Germline V gene sequence: CDR1 GTSNPN, CDR2 SVGIG (reference sequence). This CDR3 contains 13 residues. CDR3 sequence: CAWSSGPYNEQFF. The CDR3 region has the DNA TGTGCCTGGAGCTCAGGGCCTTACAATGAGCAGTTCTTC.

The V call is TRBV5-4, the J call TRBJ1-1; D may be TRBD1 (6 bases). The CDR3 covers 12 residues. V shed 4 bases and J shed 7 bases, with 11 bases lying between them. CDR1 is SGHNT and CDR2 is YYREEE in the germline V gene (reference sequence). For the CDR3, the DNA is TGTGCCAGCAGCCCACAGGGTTTTGAAGCTTTCTTT. Translation gives CASSPQGFEAFF.

The gene calls are TRBV19 and TRBJ2-1, with D possibly being TRBD1 (6 bases). The CDR3 has 15 amino acids. The V end lost 8 bases, the J end lost 0 bases, and 14 bases lay between the germline ends. CDR1 is LNHDA, CDR2 SQIVND, per germline (reference sequence). CDR3 region: CASSLGAGSYNEQFF. The DNA for the CDR3 is TGTGCCAGTTCCCTGGGGGCGGGCTCCTACAATGAGCAGTTCTTC.